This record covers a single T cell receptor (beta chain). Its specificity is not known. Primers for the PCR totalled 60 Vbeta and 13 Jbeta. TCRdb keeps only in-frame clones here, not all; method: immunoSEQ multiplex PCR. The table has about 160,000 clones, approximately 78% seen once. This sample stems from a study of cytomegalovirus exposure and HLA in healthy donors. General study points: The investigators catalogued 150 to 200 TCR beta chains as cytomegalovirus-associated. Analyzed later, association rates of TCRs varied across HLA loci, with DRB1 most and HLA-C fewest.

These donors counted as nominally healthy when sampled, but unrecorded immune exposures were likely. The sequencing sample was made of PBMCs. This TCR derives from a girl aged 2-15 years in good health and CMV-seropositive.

The CDR3 DNA reads as TGTGCCACCAGCACTCTTAGGGGTGATAGCAATCAGCCCCAGCATTTT. Its translation: CATSTLRGDSNQPQHF. This chain connects TRBV15 to TRBJ1-5; D is perhaps TRBD1 (5 bases). This CDR3 region has 16 residues. V lost 4 bases to trimming and J lost 0 bases, with 13 bases between them. The germline gives CDR1 LNHNV, CDR2 YYDKDF (reference sequence).